This T cell receptor beta chain stems from a study of T cell responses to AZD1222 COVID-19 vaccine. General observations from the study: The donor group comprised mostly white British people and more females; the analysis possibly underestimated clonal diversity. Baseline seropositivity characterized only six AZD1222 recipients.

Germline CDR1 reads MNHEY; CDR2 reads SVGEGT. The CDR3 loop spans 16 amino acids. Unmatched junction bases numbered 9, after V lost 5 bases and J lost 5 bases. Measured with immunoSEQ multiplex PCR; TCRdb has only the in-frame clones, and not every one. The data contain approximately 110,000 clones, roughly nine tenths of them singletons. With regard to this clone: Antigen unknown.

This specimen was peripheral blood, taken 28 days after the second AZD1222 dose. The chain carries TRBV6-2 or TRBV6-3 and TRBJ1-5; 10 nucleotides match TRBD1. This TCR derives from an adult who received the AZD1222 COVID-19 vaccine. The CDR3 DNA reads TGTGCCAGCAGTCGACCCGGGACAGGGGTTTATCAGCCCCAGCATTTT. Its protein is CASSRPGTGVYQPQHF.